The next 3 T cell receptor beta chains were all read from a single sample in a study of shared clonotypes between healthy human individuals. Profiled with immunoSEQ multiplex PCR; TCRdb holds only in-frame clones, not every one. The sample holds more than 400,000 clones, around 95% seen once. The specimen was naive CD4+ T cells sorted from blood. The sample's subset: CD45RA+ positively selected. The receptor set was obtained from a woman aged 25-40 years in good health.

J is TRBJ2-5 and V is TRBV5-1, with TRBD1 matching 9 bases. The end of the DNA fits TRBJ2-7 better, so the J call may be wrong. Germline V CDR1 and CDR2: SGHRS, YFSETQ. The CDR3 has 16 residues. The CDR3 protein is CASSLDGTGTSYEQYF. DNA for the CDR3: TGCGCCAGCAGCTTGGATGGGACAGGGACCTCCTACGAGCAGTACTTC.

The V call is TRBV28, the J call TRBJ1-4, with D hard to call. Germline V gene sequence: CDR1 MDHEN, CDR2 SYDVKM. Between the trimmed V and J ends, which lost 7 bases and 0 bases, there was a span of 9 bases. There are 14 residues in the CDR3. CDR3 residues: CASKGGATNEKLFF. DNA for the CDR3: TGTGCCAGCAAGGGAGGAGCAACTAATGAAAAACTGTTTTTT.

The chain carries TRBV9 and TRBJ2-1; tentatively, D is TRBD2 (5 bases). Trimming stripped 4 bases from V and 8 bases from J, with 10 bases between. Germline V lookup: CDR1 SGDLS, CDR2 YYNGEE. This CDR3 comprises 12 residues. Here the CDR3 reads CASSILAHEQFF. The CDR3 nucleotides are TGTGCCAGCAGCATCCTAGCTCATGAGCAGTTCTTC.